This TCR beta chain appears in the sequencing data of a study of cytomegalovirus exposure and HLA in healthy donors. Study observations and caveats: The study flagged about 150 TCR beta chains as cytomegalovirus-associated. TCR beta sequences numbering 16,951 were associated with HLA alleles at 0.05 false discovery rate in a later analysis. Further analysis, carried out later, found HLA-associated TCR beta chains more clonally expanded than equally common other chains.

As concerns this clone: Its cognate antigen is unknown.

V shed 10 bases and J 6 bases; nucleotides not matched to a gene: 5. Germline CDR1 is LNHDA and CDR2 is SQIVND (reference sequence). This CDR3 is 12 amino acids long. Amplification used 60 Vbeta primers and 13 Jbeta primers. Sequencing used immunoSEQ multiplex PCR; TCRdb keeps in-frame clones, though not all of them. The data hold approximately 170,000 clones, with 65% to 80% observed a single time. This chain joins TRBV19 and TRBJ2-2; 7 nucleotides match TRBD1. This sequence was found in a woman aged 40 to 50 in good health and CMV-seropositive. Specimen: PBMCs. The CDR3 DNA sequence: TGTGCCACCTGGGACAGCCCCGGGGAGCTGTTTTTT. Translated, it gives CATWDSPGELFF. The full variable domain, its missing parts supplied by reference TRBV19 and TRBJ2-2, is DGGITQSPKYLFRKEGQNVTLSCEQNLNHDAMYWYRQDPGQGLRLIYYSQIVNDFQKGDIAEGYSVSREKKESFPLTVTSAQKNPTAFYLCATWDSPGELFFGEGSRLTVL.